Following are 7 T cell receptor beta chains from one sample sequenced in a study of T cell repertoires in cytomegalovirus infection (dated by TCRdb to the late 2010s). TCRdb lists the instrument as Illumina HiSeq 1500. In TCRdb, the public reads were trimmed at Q25 with fastp and aligned with MiXCR, with productive beta chains retained. Every CDR3 protein is listed once, alongside the most common genes and DNA of its rows. This sample holds approximately 700,000 distinct CDR3 sequences; under 40% were observed only once. More than 2.5% of the sample is taken by the ten largest. Sequenced sample: PBMCs. All receptors come from a human donor in good health (CMV status not recorded). Some clones in this sample may be carry-over from other donors' samples.

The table lists this clonotype with a few counts. This sequence joins TRBV28 and TRBJ1-5; D is undetermined. V lost 2 bases and J 0 bases, leaving 8 bases between the germline ends. Germline loops: CDR1 MDHEN, CDR2 SYDVKM. This CDR3 contains 15 residues. CDR3 in DNA: TGTGCCAGCAGTTTACAAGACGTTAGCAATCAGCCCCAGCATTTT. Encoded protein: CASSLQDVSNQPQHF.

In the case of this clonotype: This may be a read error: a much more frequent sequence differs by one nucleotide. This sequence joins TRBV7-2 and TRBJ2-7; 7 bases are a match to TRBD2. This CDR3 is 20 amino acids long. V was clipped by 4 bases and J by 5 bases; unmatched bases: 26. Germline V gives CDR1 SGHTA, CDR2 FQGNSA. CDR3 in DNA: TGTGCCAGCAGCTCAGCGTCCTTTGGGAGGCGGGAGTGGATCGTAGACGAGCAGTACTTC. This gives the protein CASSSASFGRREWIVDEQYF.

The rearrangement links TRBV28 to TRBJ2-1; either TRBD1 or TRBD2 may fit D (6 bases each). Trimming cost V 7 bases and J 9 bases, with 16 bases left between them. Germline V gene lookup returns CDR1 MDHEN and CDR2 SYDVKM. The CDR3 has 13 amino acids. CDR3 loop: CASTRGLFGEQFF. The CDR3, as DNA: TGTGCCAGCACCCGGGGGCTATTTGGTGAGCAGTTCTTC.

This clonotype was observed a single time. CDR3 sequence: CASSANSGFSGNTIYF. CDR3 DNA: TGTGCCAGCAGCGCCAATTCAGGCTTCTCTGGAAACACCATATATTTT. This chain links TRBV6-8 with TRBJ1-3, with D uncertain. The V gene lost 6 bases and the J gene lost 0 bases, with 15 bases spanning the gap. Germline CDR1 reads MNHGY; CDR2 reads SAAAGT. CDR3 length: 16 amino acids.

The rearrangement joins TRBV10-3 to TRBJ1-1; 10 positions agree with TRBD1. The CDR3 extends over 14 amino acids. After removal of 3 bases from V and 3 bases from J, the junction contained 1 base not matched to a gene. Germline CDR1 ENHRY, CDR2 SYGVKD. CDR3 amino acids: CAISDGTGDTEAFF. CDR3 DNA: TGTGCCATCAGTGACGGGACAGGGGACACTGAAGCTTTCTTT.

This clonotype was recorded a few times. V gene TRBV4-1 combines with J gene TRBJ1-5; possibly TRBD1 for D (5 bases). This CDR3 contains 15 residues. CDR1 and CDR2 (germline): MGHRA, YSYEKL. Trimming stripped 0 bases from V and 7 bases from J, with 13 bases between. The CDR3 spells CASSQDGAGEQPQHF. The CDR3 DNA reads as TGCGCCAGCAGCCAAGATGGGGCGGGCGAGCAGCCCCAGCATTTT.

The J gene is TRBJ2-1, the V gene TRBV7-6; 10 positions agree with TRBD1. Germline CDR1 is SGHVS and CDR2 is FNYEAQ. The CDR3 contains 15 residues. V was pared by 6 bases and J by 8 bases, with 10 bases of the junction left unmatched. The CDR3 coding sequence is TGTGCCAGCAGACGGCCGGGACAGGGGAACGATGAGCAGTTCTTC. Protein: CASRRPGQGNDEQFF.